The following is a T cell receptor beta chain sequence with its context. Its target is not known. Overall study results and limits: Tumor Tregs overlapped most with tumor, then blood, naive CD4+ cells. Larger-cohort validation covered only one TCR beta V-J rearrangement.

After constant-region reverse-primer amplification, full-length variable regions underwent semi-nested PCR with Nested Universal Primer A. TCRdb used MiXCR to reprocess the 5' RACE reads, holding one entry per CDR3 protein. The table lists some 5,500 distinct CDR3 sequences, 45% to 60% of them singletons. Memory CD4+ T cells were sorted as CD4+CD45RO+CD25- cells. Specimen: memory CD4+ T cells sorted from blood. The subset is: memory CD4+ T cells, CD4+CD45RO+CD25-. The sequence was collected from a female donor with breast cancer.

In DNA, the CDR3 is TGCGCCAGCAGCTTCGGGGACCTAACTAATGAAAAACTGTTTTTT. Its protein product is CASSFGDLTNEKLFF. The V call is TRBV5-1, the J call TRBJ1-4, with TRBD1 as a possible D gene (5 bases). The CDR3 is 15 amino acids. The ends were cut back, 2 bases at V and 1 base at J, with 9 bases in the middle. Germline V gene lookup returns CDR1 SGHRS and CDR2 YFSETQ. Full variable domain (outside the CDR3, taken from reference TRBV5-1 and TRBJ1-4): KAGVTQTPRYLIKTRGQQVTLSCSPISGHRSVSWYQQTPGQGLQFLFEYFSETQRNKGNFPGRFSGRQFSNSRSEMNVSTLELGDSALYLCASSFGDLTNEKLFFGSGTQLSVL.